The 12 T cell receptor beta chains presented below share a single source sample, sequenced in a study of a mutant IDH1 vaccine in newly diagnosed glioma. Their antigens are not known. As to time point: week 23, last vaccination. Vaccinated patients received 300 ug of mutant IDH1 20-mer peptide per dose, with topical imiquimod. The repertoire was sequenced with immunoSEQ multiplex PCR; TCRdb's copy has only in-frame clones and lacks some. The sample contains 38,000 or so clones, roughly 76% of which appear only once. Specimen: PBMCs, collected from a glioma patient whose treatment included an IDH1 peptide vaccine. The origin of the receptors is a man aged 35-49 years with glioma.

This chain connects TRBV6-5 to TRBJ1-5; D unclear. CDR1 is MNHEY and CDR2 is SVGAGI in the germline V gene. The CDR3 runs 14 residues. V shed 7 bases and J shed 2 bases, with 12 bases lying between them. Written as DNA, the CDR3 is TGTGCCAGCAAACCCCGGGCAGGCAATCAGCCCCAGCATTTT. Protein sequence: CASKPRAGNQPQHF.

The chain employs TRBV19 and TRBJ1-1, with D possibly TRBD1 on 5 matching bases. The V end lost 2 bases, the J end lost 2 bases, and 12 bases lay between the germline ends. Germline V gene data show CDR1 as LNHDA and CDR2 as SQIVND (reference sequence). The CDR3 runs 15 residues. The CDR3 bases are TGTGCCAGTAGTATATTAGGACATATAAACACTGAAGCTTTCTTT. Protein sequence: CASSILGHINTEAFF.

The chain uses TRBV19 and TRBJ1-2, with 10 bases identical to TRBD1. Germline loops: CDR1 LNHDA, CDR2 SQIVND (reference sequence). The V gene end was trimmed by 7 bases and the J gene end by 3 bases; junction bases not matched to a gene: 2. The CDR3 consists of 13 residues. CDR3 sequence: CASTGTGDYGYTF. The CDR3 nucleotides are TGTGCCAGTACCGGGACAGGGGACTATGGCTACACCTTC.

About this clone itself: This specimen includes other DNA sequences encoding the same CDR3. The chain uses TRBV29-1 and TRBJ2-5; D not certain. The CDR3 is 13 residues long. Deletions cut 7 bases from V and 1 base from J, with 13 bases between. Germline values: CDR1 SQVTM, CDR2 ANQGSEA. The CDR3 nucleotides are TGCAGCGCATCCCTGGTATCCCAAGAGACCCAGTACTTC. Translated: CSASLVSQETQYF. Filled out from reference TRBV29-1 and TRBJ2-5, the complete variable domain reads SAVISQKPSRDICQRGTSLTIQCQVDSQVTMMFWYRQQPGQSLTLIATANQGSEATYESGFVIDKFPISRPNLTFSTLTVSNMSPEDSSIYLCSASLVSQETQYFGPGTRLLVL.

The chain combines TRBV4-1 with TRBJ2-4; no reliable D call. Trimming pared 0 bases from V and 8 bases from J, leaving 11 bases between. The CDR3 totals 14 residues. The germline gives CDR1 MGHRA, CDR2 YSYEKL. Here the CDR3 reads CASSQDKPRDIQYF. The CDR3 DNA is TGCGCCAGCAGCCAAGATAAACCTCGGGACATTCAGTACTTC.

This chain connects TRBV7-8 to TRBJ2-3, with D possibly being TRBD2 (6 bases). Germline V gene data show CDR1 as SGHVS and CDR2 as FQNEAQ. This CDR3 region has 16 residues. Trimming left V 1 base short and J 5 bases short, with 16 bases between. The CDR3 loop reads CASSLDRRGRGDTQYF. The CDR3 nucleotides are TGTGCCAGCAGCTTAGACCGTCGGGGGAGAGGAGATACGCAGTATTTT.

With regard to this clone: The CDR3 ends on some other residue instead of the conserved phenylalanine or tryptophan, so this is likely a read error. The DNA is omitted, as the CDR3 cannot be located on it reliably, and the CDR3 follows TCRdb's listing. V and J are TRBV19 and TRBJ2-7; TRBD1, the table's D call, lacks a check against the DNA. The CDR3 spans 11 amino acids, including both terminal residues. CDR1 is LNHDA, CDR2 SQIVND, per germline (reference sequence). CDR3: CASSKGGQPLA.

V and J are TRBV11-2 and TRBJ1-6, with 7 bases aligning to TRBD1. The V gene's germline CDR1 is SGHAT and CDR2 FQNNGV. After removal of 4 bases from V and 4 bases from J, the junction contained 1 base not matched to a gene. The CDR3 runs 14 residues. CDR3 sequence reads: CASSSGQYNSPLHF. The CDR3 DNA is TGTGCCAGCAGCTCGGGACAGTATAATTCACCCCTCCACTTT.

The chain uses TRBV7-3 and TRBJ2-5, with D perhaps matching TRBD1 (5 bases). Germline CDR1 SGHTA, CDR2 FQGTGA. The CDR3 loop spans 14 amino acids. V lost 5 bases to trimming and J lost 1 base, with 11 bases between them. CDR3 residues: CASSPRGSQETQYF. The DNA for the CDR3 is TGTGCCAGCAGCCCAAGGGGCAGCCAAGAGACCCAGTACTTC.

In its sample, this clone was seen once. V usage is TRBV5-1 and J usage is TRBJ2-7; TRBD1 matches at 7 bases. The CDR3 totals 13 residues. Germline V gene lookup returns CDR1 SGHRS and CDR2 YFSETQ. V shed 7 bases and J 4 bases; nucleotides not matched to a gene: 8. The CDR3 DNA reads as TGCGCCAGCTCGGGGACAGTAAGTTACGAGCAGTACTTC. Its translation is CASSGTVSYEQYF.

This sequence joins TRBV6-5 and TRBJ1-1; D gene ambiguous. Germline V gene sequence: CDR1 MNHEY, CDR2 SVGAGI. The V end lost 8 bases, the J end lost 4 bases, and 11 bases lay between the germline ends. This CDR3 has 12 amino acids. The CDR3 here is CASVSHATEAFF. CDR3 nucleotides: TGTGCCAGCGTAAGTCATGCCACTGAAGCTTTCTTT.

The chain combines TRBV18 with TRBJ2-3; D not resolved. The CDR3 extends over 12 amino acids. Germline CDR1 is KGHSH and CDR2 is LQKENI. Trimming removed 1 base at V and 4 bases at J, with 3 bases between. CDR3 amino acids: CASSPLSDTQYF. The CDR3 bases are TGTGCCAGCTCACCACTCTCAGATACGCAGTATTTT.